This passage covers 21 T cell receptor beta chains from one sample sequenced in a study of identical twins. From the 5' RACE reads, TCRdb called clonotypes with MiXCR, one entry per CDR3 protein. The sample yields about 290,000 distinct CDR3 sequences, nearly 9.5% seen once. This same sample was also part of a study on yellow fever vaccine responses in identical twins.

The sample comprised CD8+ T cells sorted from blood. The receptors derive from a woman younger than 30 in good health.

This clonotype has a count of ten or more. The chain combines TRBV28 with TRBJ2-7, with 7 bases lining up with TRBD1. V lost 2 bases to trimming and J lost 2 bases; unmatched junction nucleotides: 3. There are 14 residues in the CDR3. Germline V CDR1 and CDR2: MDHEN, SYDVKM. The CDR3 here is CASSLDQGAYEQYF. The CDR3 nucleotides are TGTGCCAGCAGTTTAGACCAGGGGGCCTACGAGCAGTACTTC.

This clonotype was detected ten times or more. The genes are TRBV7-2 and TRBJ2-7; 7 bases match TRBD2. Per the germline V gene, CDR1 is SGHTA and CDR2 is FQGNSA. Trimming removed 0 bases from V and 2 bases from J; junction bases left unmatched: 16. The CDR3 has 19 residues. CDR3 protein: CASSLAPPAGISPAYEQYF. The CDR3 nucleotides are TGTGCCAGCAGCTTAGCCCCCCCAGCGGGGATCTCCCCAGCCTACGAGCAGTACTTC.

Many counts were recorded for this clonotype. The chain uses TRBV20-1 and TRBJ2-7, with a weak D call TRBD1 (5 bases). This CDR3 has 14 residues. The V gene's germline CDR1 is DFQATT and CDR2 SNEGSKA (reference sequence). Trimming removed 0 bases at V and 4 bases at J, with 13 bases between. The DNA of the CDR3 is TGCAGTGCTAGAGAGGATCCAGGGTCTTACGAGCAGTACTTC. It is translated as CSAREDPGSYEQYF.

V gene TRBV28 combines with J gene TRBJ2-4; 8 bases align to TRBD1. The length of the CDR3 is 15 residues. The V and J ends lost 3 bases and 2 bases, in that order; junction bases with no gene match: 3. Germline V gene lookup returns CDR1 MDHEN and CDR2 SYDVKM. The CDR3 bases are TGTGCCAGCAGTTTTCGGGACAGGCCCAAAAACATTCAGTACTTC. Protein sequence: CASSFRDRPKNIQYF. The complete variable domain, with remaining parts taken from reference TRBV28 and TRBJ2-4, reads DVKVTQSSRYLVKRTGEKVFLECVQDMDHENMFWYRQDPGLGLRLIYFSYDVKMKEKGDIPEGYSVSREKKERFSLILESASTNQTSMYLCASSFRDRPKNIQYFGAGTRLSVL.

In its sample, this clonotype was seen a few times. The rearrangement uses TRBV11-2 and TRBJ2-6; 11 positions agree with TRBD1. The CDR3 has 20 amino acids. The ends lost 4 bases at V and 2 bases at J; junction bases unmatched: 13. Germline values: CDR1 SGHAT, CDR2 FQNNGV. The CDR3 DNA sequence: TGTGCCAGCAGCTCCCAATCCGGGACAGGGGGGTACGCTGGGGCCAACGTCCTGACTTTC. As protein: CASSSQSGTGGYAGANVLTF.

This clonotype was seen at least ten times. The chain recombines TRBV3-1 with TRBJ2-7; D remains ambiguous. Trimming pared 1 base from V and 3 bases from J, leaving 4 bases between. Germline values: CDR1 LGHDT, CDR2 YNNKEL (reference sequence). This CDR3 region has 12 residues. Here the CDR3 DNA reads TGTGCCAGCAGCCAAGGGGGCTACGAGCAGTACTTC. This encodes CASSQGGYEQYF.

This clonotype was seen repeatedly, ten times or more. This CDR3 is CASSQGVTAVNYGYTF. CDR3 DNA sequence: TGCGCCAGCAGCCAAGGGGTTACAGCTGTTAACTATGGCTACACCTTC. The V and J genes are TRBV4-1 and TRBJ1-2; no clear D gene. CDR1 MGHRA and CDR2 YSYEKL come from the germline V gene. The CDR3 runs to 16 residues. The V end lost 1 base, the J end lost 1 base, and 13 bases lay between the germline ends.

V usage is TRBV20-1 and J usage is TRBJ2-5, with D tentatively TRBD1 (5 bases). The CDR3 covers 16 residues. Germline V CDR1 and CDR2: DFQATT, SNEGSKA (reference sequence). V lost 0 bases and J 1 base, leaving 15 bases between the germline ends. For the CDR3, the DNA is TGCAGTGCTAGAGATCATTTGACAGAAATCCAAGAGACCCAGTACTTC. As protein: CSARDHLTEIQETQYF.

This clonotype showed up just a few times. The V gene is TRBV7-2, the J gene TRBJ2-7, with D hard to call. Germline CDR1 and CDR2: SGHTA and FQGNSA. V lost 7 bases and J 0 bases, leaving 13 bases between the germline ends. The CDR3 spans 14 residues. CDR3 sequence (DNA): TGTGCCAGCACCCGGTCCTTAAGCTCCTACGAGCAGTACTTC. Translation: CASTRSLSSYEQYF.

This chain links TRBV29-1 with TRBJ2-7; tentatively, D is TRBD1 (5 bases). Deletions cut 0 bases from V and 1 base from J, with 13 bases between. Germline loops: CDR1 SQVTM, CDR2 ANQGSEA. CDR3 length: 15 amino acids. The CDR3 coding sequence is TGCAGCGTTGAAGATTGGGATCGACAGTCCTACGAGCAGTACTTC. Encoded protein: CSVEDWDRQSYEQYF.

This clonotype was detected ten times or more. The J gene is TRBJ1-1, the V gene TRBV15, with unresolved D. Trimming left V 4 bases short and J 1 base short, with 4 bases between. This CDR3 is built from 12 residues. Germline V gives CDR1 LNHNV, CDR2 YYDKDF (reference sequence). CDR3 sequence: CATSKGNTEAFF. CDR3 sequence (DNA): TGTGCCACCAGCAAGGGGAACACTGAAGCTTTCTTT.

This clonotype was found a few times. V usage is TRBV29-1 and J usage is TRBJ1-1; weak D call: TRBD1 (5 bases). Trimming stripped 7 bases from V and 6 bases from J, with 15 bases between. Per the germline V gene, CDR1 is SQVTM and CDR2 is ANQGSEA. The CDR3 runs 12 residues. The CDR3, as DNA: TGCAGCGATCGGACCGAAGGGGCTGAAGCTTTCTTT. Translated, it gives CSDRTEGAEAFF.

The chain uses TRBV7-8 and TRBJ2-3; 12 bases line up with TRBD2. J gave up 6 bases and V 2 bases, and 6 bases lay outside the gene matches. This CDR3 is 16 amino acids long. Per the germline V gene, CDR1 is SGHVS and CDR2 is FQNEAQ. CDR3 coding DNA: TGTGCCAGCAGCTTACCCGGACTAGCGGGGATGGATACGCAGTATTTT. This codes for CASSLPGLAGMDTQYF.

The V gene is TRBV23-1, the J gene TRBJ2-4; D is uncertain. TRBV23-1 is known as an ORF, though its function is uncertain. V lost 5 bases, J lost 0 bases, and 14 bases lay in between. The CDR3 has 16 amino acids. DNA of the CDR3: TGCGCCAGCAGTACTCGGGCACTCCTAGCCAAAAACATTCAGTACTTC. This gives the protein CASSTRALLAKNIQYF.

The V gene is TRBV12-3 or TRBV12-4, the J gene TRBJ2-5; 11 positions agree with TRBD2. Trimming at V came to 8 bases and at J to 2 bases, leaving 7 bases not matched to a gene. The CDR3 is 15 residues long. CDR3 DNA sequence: TGTGCCAGCGGTGGACTAGCGGGCGAACAAGAGACCCAGTACTTC. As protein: CASGGLAGEQETQYF.

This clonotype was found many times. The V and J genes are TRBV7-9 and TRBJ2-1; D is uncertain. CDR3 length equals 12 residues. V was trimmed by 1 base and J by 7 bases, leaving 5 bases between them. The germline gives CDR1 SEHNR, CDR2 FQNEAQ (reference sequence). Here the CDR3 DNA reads TGTGCCAGCAGCTTAGACTGGAATGAGCAGTTCTTC. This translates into CASSLDWNEQFF. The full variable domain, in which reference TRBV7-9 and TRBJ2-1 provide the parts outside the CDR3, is DTGVSQNPRHKITKRGQNVTFRCDPISEHNRLYWYRQTLGQGPEFLTYFQNEAQLEKSRLLSDRFSAERPKGSFSTLEIQRTEQGDSAMYLCASSLDWNEQFFGPGTRLTVL.

CDR3 coding DNA: TGTGCCAGCAGTGACTTCCCAGTAGCGGCCTACGAGCAGTACTTC. It encodes CASSDFPVAAYEQYF. V is TRBV2 and J is TRBJ2-7; D may be TRBD2 (6 bases). V was trimmed by 3 bases and J by 2 bases, leaving 14 bases between them. There are 15 residues in the CDR3. Germline lookup yields CDR1 SNHLY and CDR2 FYNNEI.

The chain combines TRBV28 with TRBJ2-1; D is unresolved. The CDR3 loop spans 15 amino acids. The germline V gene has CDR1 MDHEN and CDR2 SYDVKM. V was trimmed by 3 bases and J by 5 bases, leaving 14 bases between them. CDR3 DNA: TGTGCCAGCAGTTTGGGATCGGCACCCGACAATGAGCAGTTCTTC. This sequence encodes CASSLGSAPDNEQFF.

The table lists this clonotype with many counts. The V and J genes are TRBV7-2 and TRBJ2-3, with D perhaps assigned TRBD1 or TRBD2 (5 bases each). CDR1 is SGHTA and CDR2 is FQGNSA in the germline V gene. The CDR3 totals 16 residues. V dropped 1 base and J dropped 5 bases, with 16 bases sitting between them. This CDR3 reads CASSLGGAWGRDTQYF. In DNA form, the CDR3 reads TGTGCCAGCAGCTTAGGAGGGGCATGGGGTAGAGATACGCAGTATTTT.

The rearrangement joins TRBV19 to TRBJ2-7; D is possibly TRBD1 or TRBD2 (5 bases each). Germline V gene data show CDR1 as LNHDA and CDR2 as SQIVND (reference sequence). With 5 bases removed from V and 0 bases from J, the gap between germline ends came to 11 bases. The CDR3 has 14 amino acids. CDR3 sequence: CASSSGARSYEQYF. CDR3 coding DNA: TGTGCCAGTAGTTCCGGGGCACGCTCCTACGAGCAGTACTTC.

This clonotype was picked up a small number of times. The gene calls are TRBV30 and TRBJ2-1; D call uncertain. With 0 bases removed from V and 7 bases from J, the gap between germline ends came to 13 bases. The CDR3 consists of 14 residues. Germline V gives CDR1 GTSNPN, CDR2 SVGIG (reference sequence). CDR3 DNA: TGTGCCTGGAGTGTATTCCCGCTCGGGAATGAGCAGTTCTTC. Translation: CAWSVFPLGNEQFF. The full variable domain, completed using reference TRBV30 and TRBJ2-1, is SQTIHQWPATLVQPVGSPLSLECTVEGTSNPNLYWYRQAAGRGLQLLFYSVGIGQISSEVPQNLSASRPQDRQFILSSKKLLLSDSGFYLCAWSVFPLGNEQFFGPGTRLTVL.